A selection of T cell receptor beta chains follows, all from one sample in a study of metastatic and nonmetastatic thyroid tumors. TCRdb reprocessed the PCR reads via MiXCR. The table has approximately 16,000 clones, about 30% seen once. The sample was tumor tissue. The receptors stem from a male donor with papillary thyroid cancer or a benign thyroid nodule (not recorded which). Some clones in this sample may be carry-over from other donors' samples. The CDR3 runs from the conserved cysteine through the conserved F or W. D genes are given only for firm matches. Where a row states a size, it is once, few, many or the class of an expanded clone; other rows omit it.

TRBJ2-1	TRBV6-1	NA	once	CASSAQVAGQFF	TGTGCGAGCAGTGCCCAGGTGGCAGGGCAGTTCTTC
TRBJ2-3	TRBV6-2/TRBV6-3	TRBD2	many	CASSSGGASTDTQYF	TGTGCCAGCAGTAGCGGGGGGGCTAGCACAGATACGCAGTATTTT
TRBJ1-2	TRBV20-1	NA	NA	CSASAENYYGYTF	TGCAGTGCTAGTGCAGAAAACTACTATGGCTACACCTTC
TRBJ1-1	TRBV6-5	TRBD1	few	CASSYSGEGASEAFF	TGTGCCAGCAGTTACTCGGGTGAGGGGGCCTCTGAAGCTTTCTTT
TRBJ1-2	TRBV19	NA	medium-sized	CASSTFVGGSGYTF	TGTGCCAGTAGTACCTTCGTTGGGGGATCCGGCTACACCTTC
TRBJ2-5	TRBV4-1	NA	many	CASSQVFGTTGKETQYF	TGCGCCAGCAGCCAAGTCTTCGGGACCACTGGGAAGGAGACCCAGTACTTC
TRBJ2-3	TRBV3-1	TRBD2	NA	CASIRRGTSGRTDTEYF	TGTGCCAGCATCCGCCGAGGGACTAGCGGGCGGACAGATACGGAGTATTTT
TRBJ2-7	TRBV6-1	NA	NA	CASSEDSGSSYEQYF	TGTGCCAGCAGTGAGGATAGCGGTAGCTCCTACGAGCAGTACTTC
TRBJ2-1	TRBV28	NA	NA	CDSSRREAYNEQFF	TGTGACAGCAGTCGGCGGGAAGCCTACAATGAGCAGTTCTTC
TRBJ2-2	TRBV5-6	NA	many	CASSPTRNTGELFF	TGTGCCAGCAGCCCGACAAGGAACACCGGGGAGCTGTTTTTT
TRBJ1-1	TRBV19	NA	NA	CASSRRVETTEAFF	TGTGCCAGTAGTAGACGAGTCGAGACCACTGAAGCTTTCTTT
TRBJ1-4	TRBV3-1	NA	NA	CASSQRGQGEKLFF	TGTGCCAGCAGCCAAAGGGGACAAGGAGAAAAACTGTTTTTT
TRBJ2-7	TRBV6-1	TRBD2	few	CASSTPSGRAIFYEQYF	TGTGCCAGCAGTACCCCTAGCGGGAGGGCCATTTTTTACGAGCAGTACTTC
TRBJ1-6	TRBV20-1	TRBD1	medium-sized	CSARDPGTGDHSPLHF	TGCAGTGCTAGAGATCCCGGGACAGGGGATCATTCACCCCTCCACTTT
TRBJ2-7	TRBV10-3	NA	NA	CAISPSGTAYEQYF	TGTGCCATCAGCCCATCCGGGACCGCCTACGAGCAGTACTTC
TRBJ1-1	TRBV6-2/TRBV6-3	TRBD1	NA	CASSWDRGSTEAFF	TGTGCCAGCAGCTGGGACAGGGGGAGCACTGAAGCTTTCTTT
TRBJ2-3	TRBV5-4	NA	many	CASSVGYGRPFTDTQYF	TGTGCCAGCAGCGTGGGATATGGACGGCCATTCACAGATACGCAGTATTTT
TRBJ2-7	TRBV6-1	TRBD1	NA	CASSSASDRPRNF	TGTGCCAGCAGTTCAGCCTCGGACAGGCCGCGGAACTTC
TRBJ2-5	TRBV11-2	NA	once	CDSSQEQVLQETQYF	TGTGACAGCAGCCAAGAACAGGTATTGCAAGAGACCCAGTACTTC
TRBJ2-7	TRBV6-1	NA	few	CASSELGSYEQYF	TGTGCCAGCAGTGAACTCGGGTCCTACGAGCAGTACTTC
TRBJ1-2	TRBV20-1	TRBD1	many	CSARSRQGLDGYTF	TGCAGTGCAAGAAGTAGACAGGGGCTGGATGGCTACACCTTC
TRBJ2-3	TRBV4-2	TRBD2	NA	CASSQYPRGNTDTQYF	TGTGCCAGCAGCCAATATCCGCGGGGGAACACAGATACGCAGTATTTT
TRBJ2-5	TRBV4-1	NA	once	CASSLWVSETQYF	TGCGCCAGCAGCCTCTGGGTGTCGGAGACCCAGTACTTC
TRBJ2-7	TRBV7-3	NA	NA	CASSSGTGFQYF	TGTGCCAGCAGCTCCGGGACGGGGTTTCAGTACTTC
TRBJ1-2	TRBV12-3/TRBV12-4	NA	NA	CASSTRTALRDGYTF	TGTGCCAGCAGTACGAGGACGGCACTTAGAGATGGCTACACCTTC
TRBJ1-2	TRBV6-2/TRBV6-3	NA	few	CASSSLNADGYTF	TGTGCCAGCAGTTCGTTGAACGCGGATGGCTACACCTTC
TRBJ1-2	TRBV6-1	NA	many	CASSDFTNNYGYTF	TGTGCCAGCAGTGATTTTACGAACAACTATGGCTACACCTTC
TRBJ1-4	TRBV4-3	NA	NA	CASSQDHGEKLFF	TGCGCCAGCAGCCAAGATCACGGAGAAAAACTGTTTTTT
TRBJ2-1	TRBV19	TRBD1	medium-sized	CASSPPRRTGTGWREQFF	TGTGCCAGTAGTCCCCCGAGGAGGACCGGGACAGGGTGGAGGGAGCAGTTCTTC